One sample yielded the 16 T cell receptor beta chains listed below, sequenced in a study of PD-L1 blockade in urothelial cancer. Sequenced by immunoSEQ multiplex PCR; TCRdb stores in-frame clones only, minus some. The sample has 100,000 or so clones; 70% to 90% are singletons. The source was PBMCs, collected around atezolizumab (anti-PD-L1) treatment. The receptors were gathered from a middle-aged man with urothelial cancer.

The CDR3 reads CASSPPTGSHGNTIYF. The DNA for the CDR3 is TGTGCCAGCTCACCGCCGACAGGGAGCCACGGAAACACCATATATTTT. The gene calls are TRBV18 and TRBJ1-3, with TRBD1 matching 7 bases. The germline V gene encodes CDR1 KGHSH and CDR2 LQKENI. The CDR3 sequence is 16 residues long. V lost 3 bases, J lost 4 bases, and 9 bases stayed unmatched.

This clone was observed a handful of times. V usage is TRBV15 and J usage is TRBJ1-5, with 8 bases lining up with TRBD1. Per the germline V gene, CDR1 is LNHNV and CDR2 is YYDKDF (reference sequence). The CDR3 contains 17 residues. V was clipped by 0 bases and J by 6 bases; unmatched bases: 10. The CDR3 protein is CATSREVDRVVRQPQHF. The CDR3 DNA reads as TGTGCCACCAGCAGAGAGGTGGACAGGGTAGTTCGTCAGCCCCAGCATTTT.

The rearrangement links TRBV6-5 to TRBJ2-1, with 13 bases that match TRBD2. V lost 4 bases and J lost 8; bases outside the gene matches: 8. The CDR3 covers 16 residues. Germline CDR1 and CDR2: MNHEY and SVGAGI. CDR3 in DNA: TGTGCCAGCAGTTCGCCGGGACTAGCGGGAATCTATGAGCAGTTCTTC. It is translated as CASSSPGLAGIYEQFF.

This clone was picked up one time. J is TRBJ2-2 and V is TRBV7-3; tentatively, D is TRBD1 (6 bases). With 6 bases removed from V and 1 base from J, the gap between germline ends came to 15 bases. The CDR3 is made up of 16 amino acids. Per germline, CDR1 SGHTA and CDR2 FQGTGA. The CDR3 DNA follows: TGTGCCAGCAGGGCACCGGGACAAAAGAACACCGGGGAGCTGTTTTTT. This gives the protein CASRAPGQKNTGELFF.

In its sample, this clone was seen once. The CDR3 loop is CASRTGLQFLNTEAFF. The DNA of the CDR3 is TGTGCCAGCCGAACAGGCCTGCAGTTTCTGAACACTGAAGCTTTCTTT. V gene TRBV27 combines with J gene TRBJ1-1; a possible D gene is TRBD1 (5 bases). Germline CDR1 MNHEY, CDR2 SMNVEV (reference sequence). Trimming stripped 8 bases from V and 0 bases from J, with 19 bases between. CDR3 size: 16 residues.

Turning to this clone: Other DNA sequences from this sample encode an identical CDR3 as well. Here the CDR3 DNA reads TGCGCCAGCAGCAGCGGACTAGCGGACAATGAGCAGTTCTTC. Translation gives CASSSGLADNEQFF. The J gene is TRBJ2-1, the V gene TRBV5-1; 10 nucleotides match TRBD2. Looked up from germline, CDR1 is SGHRS and CDR2 is YFSETQ. J gave up 5 bases and V 4 bases, and 3 bases lay outside the gene matches. The CDR3 is made up of 14 amino acids.

The J gene is TRBJ2-7, the V gene TRBV13; 10 positions agree with TRBD1. From germline, CDR1 is PRHDT and CDR2 FYEKMQ (reference sequence). Unmatched junction bases numbered 14, after V lost 5 bases and J lost 4 bases. CDR3 length: 17 amino acids. The CDR3 loop is CASSPGQGEIRKYEQYF. In DNA, the CDR3 is TGTGCCAGCAGCCCCGGACAGGGGGAAATTCGGAAATACGAGCAGTACTTC.

V gene TRBV7-9 combines with J gene TRBJ2-7, with TRBD2 as a possible D gene (6 bases). CDR1 and CDR2 from the germline V gene are SEHNR and FQNEAQ (reference sequence). The CDR3 is 14 residues long. Trimming pared 4 bases from V and 7 bases from J, leaving 17 bases between. CDR3 amino acids: CASSSWDRGSEQYF. CDR3 nucleotides: TGTGCCAGCAGCTCCTGGGACCGGGGGAGTGAGCAGTACTTC.

This chain connects TRBV30 to TRBJ1-1; a possible D gene is TRBD1 (5 bases). CDR3 length: 12 amino acids. Germline V lookup: CDR1 GTSNPN, CDR2 SVGIG (reference sequence). The germline V and J ends were trimmed by 4 bases and 11 bases, with 17 bases remaining between them. The CDR3 region has the DNA TGTGCCTGGACCCCCGGCAGGGTGCGGGCTTTCTTT. Amino acids: CAWTPGRVRAFF.

The CDR3 sequence is CASRLRGRREQYF. The CDR3 DNA reads TGTGCCAGCAGATTAAGGGGGCGTCGAGAGCAGTACTTC. The V gene is TRBV28, the J gene TRBJ2-7; 7 bases map to TRBD1. The CDR3 runs 13 residues. Germline values: CDR1 MDHEN, CDR2 SYDVKM. Trimming cost V 6 bases and J 7 bases; bases outside gene matches: 9.

This chain links TRBV7-6 with TRBJ2-1; 7 nucleotides agree with TRBD2. The V and J ends lost 1 base and 5 bases, in that order; junction bases with no gene match: 8. CDR1 is SGHVS, CDR2 FNYEAQ, per germline. The CDR3 spans 16 residues. The CDR3 loop reads CASSLVSGMGNNEQFF. CDR3 coding DNA: TGTGCCAGCAGCTTAGTAAGCGGGATGGGGAACAATGAGCAGTTCTTC.

The chain combines TRBV5-1 with TRBJ2-7; TRBD2 matches 13 bases. The CDR3 is 15 residues long. Germline loops: CDR1 SGHRS, CDR2 YFSETQ. V lost 3 bases and J lost 5; bases outside the gene matches: 5. The chain's CDR3 is CASSWTSGSSDEQYF. The CDR3 region has the DNA TGCGCCAGCAGCTGGACTAGCGGGAGTTCGGACGAGCAGTACTTC.

This chain joins TRBV28 and TRBJ1-1; 10 bases line up with TRBD1. V lost 7 bases, J lost 6 bases, and 29 bases stayed unmatched. The CDR3 contains 21 residues. Germline assignment: CDR1 MDHEN and CDR2 SYDVKM. The CDR3 region is CASTAGNRRPGTGALPPEAFF. CDR3 sequence (DNA): TGTGCCAGCACCGCCGGCAACCGTCGGCCCGGGACAGGGGCCCTACCACCTGAAGCTTTCTTT.

The chain employs TRBV7-9 and TRBJ1-4; no definite D call. Trimming stripped 1 base from V and 0 bases from J, with 12 bases between. The germline V gene encodes CDR1 SEHNR and CDR2 FQNEAQ (reference sequence). This CDR3 is 17 amino acids long. DNA for the CDR3: TGTGCCAGCAGCTTAGAGCTTAACAGTGCAACTAATGAAAAACTGTTTTTT. Translated, it gives CASSLELNSATNEKLFF.

The V and J genes are TRBV5-6 and TRBJ1-5; D is uncertain. There are 16 residues in the CDR3. The V end lost 2 bases, the J end lost 0 bases, and 12 bases lay between the germline ends. Per germline, CDR1 SGHDT and CDR2 YYEEEE. The CDR3 loop is CASSFRGVYSNQPQHF. The DNA for the CDR3 is TGTGCCAGCAGCTTTCGCGGGGTATATAGCAATCAGCCCCAGCATTTT.

This sequence joins TRBV5-1 and TRBJ2-2; 13 bases align to TRBD2. The CDR3 runs to 17 residues. Germline V lookup: CDR1 SGHRS, CDR2 YFSETQ. The trim removed 0 bases at V and 5 bases at J, leaving 4 bases unmatched. The CDR3 coding sequence is TGCGCCAGCAGCTTGGGGACTAGCGGGAGACGGACCGGGGAGCTGTTTTTT. Protein sequence: CASSLGTSGRRTGELFF.